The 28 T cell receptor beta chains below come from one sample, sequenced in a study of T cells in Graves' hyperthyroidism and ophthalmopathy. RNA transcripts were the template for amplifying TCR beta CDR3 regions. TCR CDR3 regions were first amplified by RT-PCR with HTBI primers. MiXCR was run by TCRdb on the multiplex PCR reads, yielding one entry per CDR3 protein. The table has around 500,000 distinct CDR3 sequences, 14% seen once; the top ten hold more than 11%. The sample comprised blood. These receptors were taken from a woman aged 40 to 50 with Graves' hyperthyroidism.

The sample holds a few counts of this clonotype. CDR3 protein: CAPRGVWTSGSRSYEQYF. DNA for the CDR3: TGTGCCCCCAGGGGGGTTTGGACTAGCGGGAGCCGCTCCTACGAGCAGTACTTC. This sequence joins TRBV30 and TRBJ2-7; 13 bases align to TRBD2. Germline values: CDR1 GTSNPN, CDR2 SVGIG (reference sequence). The CDR3 is 18 residues long. With 8 bases clipped from V and 0 bases from J, the junction kept 16 bases outside the gene matches. Complete variable domain (other parts from reference TRBV30 and TRBJ2-7): SQTIHQWPATLVQPVGSPLSLECTVEGTSNPNLYWYRQAAGRGLQLLFYSVGIGQISSEVPQNLSASRPQDRQFILSSKKLLLSDSGFYLCAPRGVWTSGSRSYEQYFGPGTRLTVT.

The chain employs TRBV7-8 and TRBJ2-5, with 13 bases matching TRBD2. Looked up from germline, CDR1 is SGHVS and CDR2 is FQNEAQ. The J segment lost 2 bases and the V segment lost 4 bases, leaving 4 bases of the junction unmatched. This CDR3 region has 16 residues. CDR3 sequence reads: CASSSILAGGQETQYF. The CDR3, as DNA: TGTGCCAGCAGCTCCATACTAGCGGGAGGGCAAGAGACCCAGTACTTC.

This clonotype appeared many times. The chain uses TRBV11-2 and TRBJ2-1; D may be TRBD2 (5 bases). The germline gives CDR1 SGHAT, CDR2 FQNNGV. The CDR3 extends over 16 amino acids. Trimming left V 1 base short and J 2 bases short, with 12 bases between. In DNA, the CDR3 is TGTGCCAGCAGCTTAGTCCAAGGGAGTGCCTACAATGAGCAGTTCTTC. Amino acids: CASSLVQGSAYNEQFF.

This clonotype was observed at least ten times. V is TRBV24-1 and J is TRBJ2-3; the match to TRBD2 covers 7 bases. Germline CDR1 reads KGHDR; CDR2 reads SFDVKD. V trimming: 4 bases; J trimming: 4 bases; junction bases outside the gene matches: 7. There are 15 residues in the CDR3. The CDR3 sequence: CATSDGGRVPDTQYF. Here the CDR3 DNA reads TGTGCCACCAGTGACGGCGGGAGAGTCCCAGATACGCAGTATTTT.

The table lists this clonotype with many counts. DNA for the CDR3: TGCAGTGCTAGGTTCCGGGACTACTACAATGAGCAGTTCTTC. This encodes CSARFRDYYNEQFF. This chain uses TRBV20-1 with TRBJ2-1; 7 positions match TRBD2. The germline CDR1 and CDR2 sequences are DFQATT and SNEGSKA (reference sequence). V shed 3 bases and J 3 bases; nucleotides not matched to a gene: 5. The CDR3 extends over 14 amino acids.

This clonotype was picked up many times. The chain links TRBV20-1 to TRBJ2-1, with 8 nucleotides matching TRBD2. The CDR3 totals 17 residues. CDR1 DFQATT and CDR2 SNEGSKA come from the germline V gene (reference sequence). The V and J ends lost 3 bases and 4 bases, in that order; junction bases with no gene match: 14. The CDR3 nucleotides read TGCAGTGCTAGTACCGTCCCAGCCGGGACTAGATACAATGAGCAGTTCTTC. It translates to CSASTVPAGTRYNEQFF.

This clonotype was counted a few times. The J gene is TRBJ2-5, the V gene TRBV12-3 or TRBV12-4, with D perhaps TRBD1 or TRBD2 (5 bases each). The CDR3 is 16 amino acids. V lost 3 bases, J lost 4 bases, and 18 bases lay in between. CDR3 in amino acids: CASSFGAWGTLETQYF. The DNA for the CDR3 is TGTGCCAGCAGTTTCGGAGCCTGGGGGACCCTAGAGACCCAGTACTTC.

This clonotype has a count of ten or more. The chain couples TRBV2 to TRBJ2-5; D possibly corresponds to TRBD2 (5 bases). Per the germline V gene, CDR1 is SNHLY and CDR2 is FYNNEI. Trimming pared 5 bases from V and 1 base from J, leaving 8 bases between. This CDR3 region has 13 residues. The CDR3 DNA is TGTGCCAGCAGTACGGGATTCCAAGAGACCCAGTACTTC. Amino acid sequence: CASSTGFQETQYF.

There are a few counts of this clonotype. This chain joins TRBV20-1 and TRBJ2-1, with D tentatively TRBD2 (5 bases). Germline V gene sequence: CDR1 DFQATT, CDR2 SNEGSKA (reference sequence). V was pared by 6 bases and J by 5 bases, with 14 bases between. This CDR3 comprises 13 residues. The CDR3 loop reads CSALGAENNEQFF. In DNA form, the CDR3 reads TGCAGTGCATTGGGAGCGGAGAACAATGAGCAGTTCTTC.

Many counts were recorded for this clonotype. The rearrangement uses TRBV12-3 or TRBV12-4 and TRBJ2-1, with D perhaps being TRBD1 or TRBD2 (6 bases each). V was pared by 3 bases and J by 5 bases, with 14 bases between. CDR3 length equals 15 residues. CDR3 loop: CASSFPGGGHNEQFF. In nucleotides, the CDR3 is TGTGCCAGCAGTTTCCCCGGGGGCGGCCACAATGAGCAGTTCTTC.

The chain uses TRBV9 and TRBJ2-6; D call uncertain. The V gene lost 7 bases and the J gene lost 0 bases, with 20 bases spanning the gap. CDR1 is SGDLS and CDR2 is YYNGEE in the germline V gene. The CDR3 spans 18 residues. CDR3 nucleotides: TGTGCCAGCGCGACATGCCGGGTTGATCACTCTGGGGCCAACGTCCTGACTTTC. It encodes CASATCRVDHSGANVLTF.

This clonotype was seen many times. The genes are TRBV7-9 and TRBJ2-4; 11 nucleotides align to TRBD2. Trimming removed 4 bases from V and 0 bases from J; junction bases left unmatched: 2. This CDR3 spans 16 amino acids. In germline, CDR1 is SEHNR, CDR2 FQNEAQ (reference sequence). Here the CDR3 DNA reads TGTGCCAGCAGCTATACTAGCGGGAGAGCCAAAAACATTCAGTACTTC. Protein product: CASSYTSGRAKNIQYF. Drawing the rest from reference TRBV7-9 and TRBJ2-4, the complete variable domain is DTGVSQNPRHKITKRGQNVTFRCDPISEHNRLYWYRQTLGQGPEFLTYFQNEAQLEKSRLLSDRFSAERPKGSFSTLEIQRTEQGDSAMYLCASSYTSGRAKNIQYFGAGTRLSVL.

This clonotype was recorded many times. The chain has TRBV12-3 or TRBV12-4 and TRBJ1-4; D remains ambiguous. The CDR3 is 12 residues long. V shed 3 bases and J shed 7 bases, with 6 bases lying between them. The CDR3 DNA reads TGTGCCAGCAGTTTTTGGGGTGAAAAACTGTTTTTT. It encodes CASSFWGEKLFF.

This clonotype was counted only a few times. The CDR3 loop is CASSPPSQGGGNEKLFF. The CDR3 DNA reads as TGTGCCAGCTCACCACCGTCCCAGGGGGGGGGAAATGAAAAACTGTTTTTT. The chain is built from TRBV18 and TRBJ1-4, with 7 bases lining up with TRBD1. The CDR3 is 17 amino acids. Germline assignment: CDR1 KGHSH and CDR2 LQKENI. Germline trimming cut 0 bases from V and 5 bases from J; bases unmatched to any gene: 9.

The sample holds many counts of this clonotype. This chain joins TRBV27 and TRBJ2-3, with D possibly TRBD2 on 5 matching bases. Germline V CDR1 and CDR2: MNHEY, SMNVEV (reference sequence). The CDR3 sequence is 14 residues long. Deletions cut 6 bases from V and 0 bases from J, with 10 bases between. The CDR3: CASRDYRSTDTQYF. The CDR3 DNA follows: TGTGCCAGCAGAGACTACCGAAGCACAGATACGCAGTATTTT.

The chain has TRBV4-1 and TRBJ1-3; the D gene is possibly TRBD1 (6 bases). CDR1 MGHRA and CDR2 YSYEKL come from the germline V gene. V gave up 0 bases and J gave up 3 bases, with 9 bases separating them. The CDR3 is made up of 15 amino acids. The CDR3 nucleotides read TGCGCCAGCAGCCAAGATCGGGGGCTTGGAAACACCATATATTTT. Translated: CASSQDRGLGNTIYF.

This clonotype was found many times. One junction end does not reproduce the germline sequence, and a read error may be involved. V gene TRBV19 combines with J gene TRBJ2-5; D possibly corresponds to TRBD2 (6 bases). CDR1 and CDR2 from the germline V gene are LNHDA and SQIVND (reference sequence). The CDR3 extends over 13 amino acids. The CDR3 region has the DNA TGTGCCAGCAGTAGGACTATTCAAGAGACCCAGTACTTC. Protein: CASSRTIQETQYF.

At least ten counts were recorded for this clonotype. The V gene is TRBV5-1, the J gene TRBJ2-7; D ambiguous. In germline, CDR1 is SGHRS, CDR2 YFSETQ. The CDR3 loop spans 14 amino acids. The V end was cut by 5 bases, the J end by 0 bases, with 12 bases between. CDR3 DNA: TGCGCCAGCAGATCCATGGAGAGCTCCTACGAGCAGTACTTC. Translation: CASRSMESSYEQYF.

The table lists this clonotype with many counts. DNA of the CDR3: TGTGCCAGCAGTGAATCAGCTTCTAGCACAGATACGCAGTATTTT. It encodes CASSESASSTDTQYF. The chain uses TRBV2 and TRBJ2-3; D remains unclear. V lost 2 bases and J lost 0, with 9 bases in between. CDR1 is SNHLY, CDR2 FYNNEI, per germline. This CDR3 is built from 15 residues.

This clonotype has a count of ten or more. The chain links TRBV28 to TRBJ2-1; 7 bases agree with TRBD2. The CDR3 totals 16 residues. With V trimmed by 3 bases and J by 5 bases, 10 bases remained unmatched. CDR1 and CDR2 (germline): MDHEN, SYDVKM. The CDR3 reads CASSFSHGGRDNEQFF. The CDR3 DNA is TGTGCCAGCAGTTTTTCCCATGGGGGGAGGGACAATGAGCAGTTCTTC. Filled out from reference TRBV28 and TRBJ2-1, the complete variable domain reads DVKVTQSSRYLVKRTGEKVFLECVQDMDHENMFWYRQDPGLGLRLIYFSYDVKMKEKGDIPEGYSVSREKKERFSLILESASTNQTSMYLCASSFSHGGRDNEQFFGPGTRLTVL.

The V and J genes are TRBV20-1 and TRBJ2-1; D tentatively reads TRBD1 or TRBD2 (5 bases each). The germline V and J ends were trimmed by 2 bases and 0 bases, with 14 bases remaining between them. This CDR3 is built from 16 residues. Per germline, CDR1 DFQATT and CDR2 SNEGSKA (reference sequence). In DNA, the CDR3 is TGCAGTGCTAGAACCCCCGGGGCCTTCTCCTACAATGAGCAGTTCTTC. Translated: CSARTPGAFSYNEQFF.

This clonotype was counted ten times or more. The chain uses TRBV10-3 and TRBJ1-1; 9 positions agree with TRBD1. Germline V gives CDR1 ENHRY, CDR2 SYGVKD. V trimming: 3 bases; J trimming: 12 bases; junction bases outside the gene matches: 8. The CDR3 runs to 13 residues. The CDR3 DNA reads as TGTGCCATCAGTGAAACCCACGGGACAGGGACTTTCTTT. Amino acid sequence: CAISETHGTGTFF.

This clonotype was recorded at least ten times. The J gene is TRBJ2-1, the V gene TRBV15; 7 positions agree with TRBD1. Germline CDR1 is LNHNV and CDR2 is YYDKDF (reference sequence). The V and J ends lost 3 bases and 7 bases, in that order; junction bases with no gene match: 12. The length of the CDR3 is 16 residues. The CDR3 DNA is TGTGCCACCAGCAGCTCACAGGGGTTGGCAGATAATGAGCAGTTCTTC. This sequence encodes CATSSSQGLADNEQFF.

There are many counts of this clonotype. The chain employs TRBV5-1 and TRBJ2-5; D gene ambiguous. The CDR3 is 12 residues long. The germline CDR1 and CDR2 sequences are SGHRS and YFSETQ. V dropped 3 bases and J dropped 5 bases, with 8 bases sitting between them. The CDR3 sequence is CASSYQGETQYF. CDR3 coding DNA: TGCGCCAGCAGCTATCAAGGGGAGACCCAGTACTTC.

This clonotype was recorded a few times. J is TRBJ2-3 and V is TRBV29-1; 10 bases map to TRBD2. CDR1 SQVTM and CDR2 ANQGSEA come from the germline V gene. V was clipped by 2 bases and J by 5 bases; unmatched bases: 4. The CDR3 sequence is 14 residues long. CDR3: CSVESGRALDTQYF. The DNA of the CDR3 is TGCAGCGTTGAAAGCGGGAGGGCCCTAGATACGCAGTATTTT.

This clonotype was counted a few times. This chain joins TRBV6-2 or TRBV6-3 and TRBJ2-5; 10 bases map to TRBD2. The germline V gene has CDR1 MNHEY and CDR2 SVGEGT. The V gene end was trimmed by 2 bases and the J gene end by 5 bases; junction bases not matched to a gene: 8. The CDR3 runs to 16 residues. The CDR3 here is CASSYVEREGLETQYF. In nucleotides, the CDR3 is TGTGCCAGCAGTTACGTTGAGCGGGAGGGCCTGGAGACCCAGTACTTC.

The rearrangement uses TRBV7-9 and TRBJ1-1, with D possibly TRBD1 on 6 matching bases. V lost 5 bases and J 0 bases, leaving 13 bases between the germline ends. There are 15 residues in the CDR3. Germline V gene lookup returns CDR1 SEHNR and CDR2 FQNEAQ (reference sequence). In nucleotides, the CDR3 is TGTGCCAGCAGCGCACAACAGGGCTTGAACACTGAAGCTTTCTTT. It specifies CASSAQQGLNTEAFF.

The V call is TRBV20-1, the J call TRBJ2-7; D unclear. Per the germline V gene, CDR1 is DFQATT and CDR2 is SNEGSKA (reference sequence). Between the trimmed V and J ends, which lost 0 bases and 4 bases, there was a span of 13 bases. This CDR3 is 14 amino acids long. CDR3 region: CSARDLGRNYEQYF. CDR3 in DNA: TGCAGTGCTAGAGATCTAGGGCGCAATTACGAGCAGTACTTC.